Following are 24 T cell receptor beta chains from one sample sequenced in a study of vaccination and CD4 T cells after COVID-19. The antigens for these receptors are not known. The study sequenced cultured CD4+ T cell DNA using the Oncomine TCR Beta short-read assay. TCRdb re-analysed the PCR reads in MiXCR, keeping a single row per CDR3 protein. The top ten clones hold roughly 25% of a sample with 9,500 to 12,000 distinct CDR3 sequences, 65% of them seen once. Specified treatment: roughly 10-day PBMC culture with coronavirus spike peptide pools or control peptides (ViraFEST assay). The specimen was CD4+ T cells from blood, cultured in vitro, collected before SARS-CoV-2 vaccination. The receptor set was obtained from a human donor who had recovered from COVID-19.

This clonotype was found a few times. The chain combines TRBV19 with TRBJ2-7, with 7 nucleotides matching TRBD1. CDR1 is LNHDA, CDR2 SQIVND, per germline (reference sequence). CDR3 length: 15 amino acids. J gave up 2 bases and V 5 bases, and 9 bases lay outside the gene matches. The CDR3 coding sequence is TGTGCCAGTAGTGCAATGACAGGGTCACCCTACGAGCAGTACTTC. Translating it yields CASSAMTGSPYEQYF.

The V call is TRBV15, the J call TRBJ1-5, with a weak D call TRBD1 (6 bases). This CDR3 is 17 amino acids long. Deletions cut 2 bases from V and 0 bases from J, with 14 bases between. Germline assignment: CDR1 LNHNV and CDR2 YYDKDF (reference sequence). The CDR3 spells CATSRYRETVSNQPQHF. In nucleotides, the CDR3 is TGTGCCACCAGCAGATACAGGGAGACCGTTAGCAATCAGCCCCAGCATTTT.

The V gene is TRBV7-9, the J gene TRBJ2-3; D uncertain. Germline V lookup: CDR1 SEHNR, CDR2 FQNEAQ (reference sequence). This CDR3 is built from 16 residues. The V end was cut by 1 base, the J end by 0 bases, with 11 bases between. CDR3 sequence reads: CASSLVYGESTDTQYF. CDR3 nucleotide sequence: TGTGCCAGCAGCTTAGTGTACGGAGAGAGCACAGATACGCAGTATTTT. Filled out from reference TRBV7-9 and TRBJ2-3, the complete variable domain reads DTGVSQNPRHKITKRGQNVTFRCDPISEHNRLYWYRQTLGQGPEFLTYFQNEAQLEKSRLLSDRFSAERPKGSFSTLEIQRTEQGDSAMYLCASSLVYGESTDTQYFGPGTRLTVL.

The chain recombines TRBV20-1 with TRBJ2-3; the D call may be TRBD1 or TRBD2 (5 bases each). The CDR3 consists of 14 residues. The V end was cut by 3 bases, the J end by 2 bases, with 12 bases between. CDR1 is DFQATT and CDR2 is SNEGSKA in the germline V gene (reference sequence). CDR3 nucleotide sequence: TGCAGTGCTAGGTTCGGGACGCCCACAGATACGCAGTATTTT. It codes for CSARFGTPTDTQYF.

The chain joins TRBV15 to TRBJ1-1, with D perhaps TRBD1 (5 bases). Germline V CDR1 and CDR2: LNHNV, YYDKDF (reference sequence). V lost 5 bases to trimming and J lost 1 base, with 8 bases between them. The length of the CDR3 is 13 residues. For the CDR3, the DNA is TGTGCCACCAGCTGGGGACGGAACACTGAAGCTTTCTTT. It translates to CATSWGRNTEAFF.

There are a few counts of this clonotype. This chain joins TRBV7-9 and TRBJ2-7, with a tentative D call TRBD1 (6 bases). Germline CDR1 and CDR2: SEHNR and FQNEAQ (reference sequence). The V end was cut by 1 base, the J end by 0 bases, with 13 bases between. The CDR3 consists of 16 residues. The CDR3 DNA follows: TGTGCCAGCAGCTTAGTTGGGGGCAGGAGCTCCTACGAGCAGTACTTC. Encoded protein: CASSLVGGRSSYEQYF.

The chain couples TRBV6-4 to TRBJ2-2; D is ambiguous. This CDR3 spans 13 amino acids. The V and J ends lost 0 bases and 4 bases respectively, with 3 bases between them. Germline V gives CDR1 MRHNA, CDR2 SNTAGT. In nucleotides, the CDR3 is TGTGCCAGCAGTGACTCGGGCACCGGGGAGCTGTTTTTT. Encoded protein: CASSDSGTGELFF.

This clonotype was seen once. The J gene is TRBJ1-5, the V gene TRBV27; maybe TRBD1 (5 bases). V dropped 4 bases and J dropped 0 bases, with 13 bases sitting between them. Germline CDR1 is MNHEY and CDR2 is SMNVEV (reference sequence). The length of the CDR3 is 16 residues. CDR3 DNA sequence: TGTGCCAGCAGTTCAAGAAGGGACTCTAGCAATCAGCCCCAGCATTTT. The encoded protein is CASSSRRDSSNQPQHF.

In this sample, this clonotype turned up a few times. The chain combines TRBV25-1 with TRBJ1-1; possible D gene TRBD1, 5 bases. V lost 8 bases to trimming and J lost 6 bases, with 13 bases between them. Per germline, CDR1 MGHDK and CDR2 SYGVNS. The CDR3 length is 12 residues. The CDR3 loop is CASRDDRAEAFF. The CDR3 bases are TGTGCCAGCCGGGACGATAGGGCTGAAGCTTTCTTT.

The chain carries TRBV25-1 and TRBJ2-3; the D call may be TRBD1 or TRBD2 (6 bases each). The CDR3 has 15 residues. V lost 5 bases to trimming and J lost 6 bases, with 18 bases between them. Germline lookup yields CDR1 MGHDK and CDR2 SYGVNS. The CDR3 here is CASSRRPGGPDTQYF. The CDR3, as DNA: TGTGCCAGCAGTCGGAGACCCGGGGGCCCCGATACGCAGTATTTT.

The sample holds a few counts of this clonotype. The chain joins TRBV6-4 to TRBJ2-2, with 7 bases that match TRBD2. This CDR3 region has 16 residues. Germline V gene data show CDR1 as MRHNA and CDR2 as SNTAGT. V shed 8 bases, J shed 0 bases, and the junction held 9 bases outside the gene matches. The DNA of the CDR3 is TGTGCCAGCTCTCACGAGGGAGGGTCGAACACCGGGGAGCTGTTTTTT. Translation: CASSHEGGSNTGELFF.

The gene calls are TRBV7-2 and TRBJ2-5; D is ambiguous. Germline assignment: CDR1 SGHTA and CDR2 FQGNSA. V was clipped by 4 bases and J by 1 base, with 10 bases between them. The CDR3 runs 14 residues. CDR3 protein: CASSSNYIQETQYF. As DNA, the CDR3 is TGTGCCAGCAGCTCGAACTATATCCAAGAGACCCAGTACTTC. Together with reference TRBV7-2 and TRBJ2-5, the CDR3 gives the full variable domain: GAGVSQSPSNKVTEKGKDVELRCDPISGHTALYWYRQSLGQGLEFLIYFQGNSAPDKSGLPSDRFSAERTGGSVSTLTIQRTQQEDSAVYLCASSSNYIQETQYFGPGTRLLVL.

V and J are TRBV6-1 and TRBJ2-7; TRBD1 matches at 7 bases. V lost 6 bases, J lost 2 bases, and 7 bases stayed unmatched. Germline values: CDR1 MNHNS, CDR2 SASEGT. The CDR3 is 14 amino acids. The CDR3: CASSRYDRAYEQYF. Written as DNA, the CDR3 is TGTGCCAGCAGCCGTTACGACAGGGCCTACGAGCAGTACTTC.

The J gene is TRBJ2-1, the V gene TRBV11-2; TRBD2 aligns across 7 bases. The CDR3 totals 15 residues. Trimming at V came to 1 base and at J to 6 bases, leaving 6 bases not matched to a gene. Germline V gene sequence: CDR1 SGHAT, CDR2 FQNNGV. In DNA form, the CDR3 reads TGTGCCAGCAGCTTAGGGGGAGGGGACGTCAATGAGCAGTTCTTC. Residues: CASSLGGGDVNEQFF.

V is TRBV28 and J is TRBJ2-1, with a tentative D call TRBD2 (6 bases). The V gene lost 5 bases and the J gene lost 4 bases, with 12 bases spanning the gap. CDR1 is MDHEN and CDR2 is SYDVKM in the germline V gene. The CDR3 has 14 residues. CDR3 loop: CASSVAGRYNEQFF. In nucleotides, the CDR3 is TGTGCCAGCAGTGTGGCGGGGAGGTACAATGAGCAGTTCTTC.

V usage is TRBV20-1 and J usage is TRBJ1-2; D uncertain. The germline CDR1 and CDR2 sequences are DFQATT and SNEGSKA (reference sequence). The CDR3 has 13 residues. CDR3 loop: CKSPTDFPYGYTF. The CDR3 DNA sequence: TGCAAAAGTCCCACAGACTTTCCGTATGGCTACACCTTC.

On this clonotype itself: Compared with germline, one end of the junction differs, possibly owing to a read error. The chain carries TRBV24-1 and TRBJ2-1; 15 bases fit TRBD2. Germline loops: CDR1 KGHDR, CDR2 SFDVKD. The CDR3 sequence is 19 residues long. The CDR3 spells CATSDFWTSGRASHNEQFF. DNA of the CDR3: TGTGCCACCAGTGATTTCTGGACTAGCGGGAGGGCCTCCCACAATGAGCAGTTCTTC.

Remarks on this clonotype: The junction departs from germline at one end; a sequencing error may be responsible. This chain joins TRBV28 and TRBJ1-1; a possible D gene is TRBD1 (5 bases). The CDR3 consists of 12 residues. Germline V gene lookup returns CDR1 MDHEN and CDR2 SYDVKM. The CDR3, as DNA: TGTGCCAGCAGTGGGGGACCCACTGGAGCTTTCTTT. Protein: CASSGGPTGAFF.

Only a few counts were recorded for this clonotype. CDR3 DNA sequence: TGTGCCAGCAGTCCAACCGGGGGGAACACGCAGTATTTT. This gives the protein CASSPTGGNTQYF. J is TRBJ2-3 and V is TRBV28, with TRBD2 matching over 7 bases. Germline CDR1 reads MDHEN; CDR2 reads SYDVKM. The CDR3 consists of 13 residues. V was clipped by 5 bases and J by 9 bases; unmatched bases: 8.

The chain uses TRBV20-1 and TRBJ1-2; D gene ambiguous. The CDR3 consists of 13 residues. Per the germline V gene, CDR1 is DFQATT and CDR2 is SNEGSKA (reference sequence). Trimming removed 1 base from V and 1 base from J, with 7 bases in between. In DNA form, the CDR3 reads TGCAGTGCTAGAGCCCGGGGTAACTATGGCTACACCTTC. The encoded protein is CSARARGNYGYTF.

V and J are TRBV7-6 and TRBJ2-2; the match to TRBD2 covers 10 bases. CDR3 length equals 15 residues. The trim removed 5 bases at V and 6 bases at J, leaving 6 bases unmatched. The germline V gene has CDR1 SGHVS and CDR2 FNYEAQ. CDR3 nucleotides: TGTGCCAGCAGCAGCGGGAGGGGTTGGTCCGGGGAGCTGTTTTTT. Residues: CASSSGRGWSGELFF.

Note on this clonotype: The junction does not match germline at one end; this may be a read error. The genes are TRBV19 and TRBJ2-2, with D possibly matching TRBD2 (5 bases). Germline assignment: CDR1 LNHDA and CDR2 SQIVND (reference sequence). The length of the CDR3 is 15 residues. The DNA for the CDR3 is TGTGCCAGTACCTTCTTGGACTCGAACGCCGGGGAGCTGTTTTTT. Protein: CASTFLDSNAGELFF.

There are a few counts of this clonotype. The rearrangement uses TRBV20-1 and TRBJ1-2; D remains ambiguous. This CDR3 has 13 amino acids. Germline V gene sequence: CDR1 DFQATT, CDR2 SNEGSKA (reference sequence). V was shortened by 0 bases and J by 4 bases, with 9 bases between the two germline ends. CDR3 bases: TGCAGTGCTAGAGATCCGGCTGCCTATGGCTACACCTTC. Its translation is CSARDPAAYGYTF.

The chain carries TRBV20-1 and TRBJ2-5; 11 bases map to TRBD2. The CDR3 length is 15 residues. Germline loops: CDR1 DFQATT, CDR2 SNEGSKA (reference sequence). The junction had 4 bases not matched to a gene; V was cut back by 4 bases and J by 0 bases. The CDR3 sequence: CSATRLAGNQETQYF. DNA for the CDR3: TGCAGTGCTACACGACTAGCGGGAAACCAAGAGACCCAGTACTTC.